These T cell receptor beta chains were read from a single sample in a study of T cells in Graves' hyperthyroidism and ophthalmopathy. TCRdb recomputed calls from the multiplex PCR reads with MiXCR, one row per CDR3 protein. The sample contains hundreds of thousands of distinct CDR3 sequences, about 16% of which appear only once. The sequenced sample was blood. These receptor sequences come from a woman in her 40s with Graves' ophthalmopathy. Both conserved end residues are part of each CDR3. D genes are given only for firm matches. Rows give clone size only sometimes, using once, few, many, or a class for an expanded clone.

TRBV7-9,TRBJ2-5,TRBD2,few,TGTGCCAGCAGCCTCCAGGACTTTCCTAGCGGGACCCAGTACTTC,CASSLQDFPSGTQYF
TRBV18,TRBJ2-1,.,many,TGTGCCAGCTCACCACCTGGGACTGTCTACAATGAGCAGTTCTTC,CASSPPGTVYNEQFF
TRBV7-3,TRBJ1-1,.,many,TGTGCCAGCAGCTTGGGGGGGTGGAACACTGAAGCTTTCTTT,CASSLGGWNTEAFF
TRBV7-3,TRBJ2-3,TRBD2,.,TGTGCCAGCAGCTCTGGGACTAGCGGGCGGCACACAGATACGCAGTATTTT,CASSSGTSGRHTDTQYF
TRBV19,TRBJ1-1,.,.,TGTGCCAGTAGTTATGGACTACCCACTGAAGCTTTCTTT,CASSYGLPTEAFF
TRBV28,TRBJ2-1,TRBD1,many,TGTGCCAGCAGTCTTACAGGGGGCGCCTACAATGAGCAGTTCTTC,CASSLTGGAYNEQFF
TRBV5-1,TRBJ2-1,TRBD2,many,TGCGCCAGCAGCCCAAGGGTAGGGGGTGGGGGACTAGCGGACAATGAGCAGTTCTTC,CASSPRVGGGGLADNEQFF
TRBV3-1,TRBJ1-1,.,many,TGTGCCAGCAGCCAAGGGATTAAAAACACTGAAGCTTTCTTT,CASSQGIKNTEAFF
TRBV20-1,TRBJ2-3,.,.,TGCAGTGGTACATTTAGCACAGATACGCAGTATTTT,CSGTFSTDTQYF
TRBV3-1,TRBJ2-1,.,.,TGTGCCAGCAGCCCAAAGGGGGCCCCGGGGGGGGGTGAGCAGTTCTTC,CASSPKGAPGGGEQFF
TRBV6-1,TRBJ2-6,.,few,TGTGCCAGCACCAAACCTCCTGGGGCCAACGTCCTGACTTTC,CASTKPPGANVLTF
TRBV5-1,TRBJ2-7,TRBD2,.,TGCGCCAGCAGCATGGAGCGGGGTTGGGACGAGCAGTACTTC,CASSMERGWDEQYF
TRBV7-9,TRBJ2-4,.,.,TGTGCCAGCAGCTCCCCGTCAGGCCCAGCCAAAAACATTCAGTACTTC,CASSSPSGPAKNIQYF
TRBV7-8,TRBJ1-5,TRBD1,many,TGTGCCAGCAGCTTAGCGGGACAGGCTCCAAATCAGCCCCAGCATTTT,CASSLAGQAPNQPQHF
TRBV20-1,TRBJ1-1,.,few,TGCAGTGCTAGAGAACCGAGACAGGTTGTGGCTGAAGCTTTCTTT,CSAREPRQVVAEAFF
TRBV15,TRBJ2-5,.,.,TGTGCCACCAGCCCGGGCAGGGGGGGCGAGACCCAGTACTTC,CATSPGRGGETQYF
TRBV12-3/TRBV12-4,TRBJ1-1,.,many,TGTGCCAGCTCACCCAGGGGGAACACTGAAGCTTTCTTT,CASSPRGNTEAFF
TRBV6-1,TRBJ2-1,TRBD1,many,TGTGCCAGCAGTGAAAGTCTGGGACAGACCTACAATGAGCAGTTCTTC,CASSESLGQTYNEQFF
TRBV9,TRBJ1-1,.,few,TGTGCCAGCAGCGTAGACGTGGGCACTGAAGCTTTCTTT,CASSVDVGTEAFF